These 15 T cell receptor beta chains share one sample of origin, sequenced in a study of blood T cells in healthy people across ages (dated by TCRdb to the mid-2010s). Receptor libraries were prepared by 5' RACE. Sequencing was carried out with an Illumina HiSeq 2500. A second PCR of about 6 to 11 cycles was performed with a sample-barcoded 5' primer and a J-beta primer mix. The public reads were reanalyzed by TCRdb: fastp trimming at Q25, MiXCR alignment, in-frame beta chains only. CDR3 protein sequences are deduplicated, and each keeps its most common genes and DNA. The sample table holds some 1.5 million distinct CDR3 sequences, of which 28% were seen once. In total, the top ten clones hold 7.7% of the sample. The specimen was blood. Every receptor here comes from a woman in her twenties or thirties in good health.

This clonotype has just a few counts. V is TRBV4-3 and J is TRBJ2-7, with D possibly matching TRBD2 (5 bases). V lost 4 bases and J 6 bases, leaving 16 bases between the germline ends. CDR3 size: 14 residues. CDR1 LGHNA and CDR2 YSLEER come from the germline V gene. The CDR3, as DNA: TGCGCCAGCAGCCTCGGACTGAACCTCTTCGAGCAGTACTTC. Amino acid sequence: CASSLGLNLFEQYF.

V gene TRBV3-1 combines with J gene TRBJ1-2; 7 bases align to TRBD1. This CDR3 is built from 17 residues. From germline, CDR1 is LGHDT and CDR2 YNNKEL (reference sequence). Losses at the gene ends were 3 bases for V and 4 bases for J; bases not matched to a gene: 14. CDR3 region: CASSHGQGGIISYGYTF. The CDR3 DNA is TGTGCCAGCAGCCATGGGCAGGGGGGTATTATCAGCTATGGCTACACCTTC.

This clonotype showed up just a few times. The V call is TRBV9, the J call TRBJ2-7, with D tentatively TRBD1 or TRBD2 (6 bases each). Germline CDR1 reads SGDLS; CDR2 reads YYNGEE. Trimming took 0 bases from V and 10 from J, leaving 14 bases between them. This CDR3 is 13 amino acids long. The CDR3 loop is CASSVEVRGQQYF. In nucleotides, the CDR3 is TGTGCCAGCAGCGTAGAGGTTCGGGGGCAACAGTACTTC. Supplemented by reference TRBV9 and TRBJ2-7, the full variable domain reads DSGVTQTPKHLITATGQRVTLRCSPRSGDLSVYWYQQSLDQGLQFLIQYYNGEERAKGNILERFSAQQFPDLHSELNLSSLELGDSALYFCASSVEVRGQQYFGPGTRLTVT.

This chain joins TRBV6-1 and TRBJ2-6; maybe TRBD2 (5 bases). Between the trimmed V and J ends, which lost 5 bases and 0 bases, there was a span of 8 bases. The CDR3 has 15 amino acids. Germline V gene sequence: CDR1 MNHNS, CDR2 SASEGT. The CDR3 bases are TGTGCCAGCAGTACGGGGTTCTCTGGGGCCAACGTCCTGACTTTC. This encodes CASSTGFSGANVLTF.

J is TRBJ2-5 and V is TRBV7-2; D not resolved. V was cut by 1 base and J by 1 base, with 10 bases left in between. The CDR3 covers 15 residues. CDR1 and CDR2 from the germline V gene are SGHTA and FQGNSA. CDR3 DNA sequence: TGTGCCAGCAGCTTAGGGTCAGCAAGCCAAGAGACCCAGTACTTC. This encodes CASSLGSASQETQYF.

This chain uses TRBV5-4 with TRBJ1-4; D possibly corresponds to TRBD1 (6 bases). Trimming removed 1 base at V and 8 bases at J, with 12 bases between. Germline loops: CDR1 SGHNT, CDR2 YYREEE (reference sequence). CDR3 size: 14 residues. The CDR3 protein is CASSLYREEEKLFF. The CDR3 bases are TGTGCCAGCAGCTTGTACAGGGAGGAAGAAAAACTGTTTTTT.

This clonotype was counted at least ten times. This rearrangement joins TRBV5-1 to TRBJ1-2, with TRBD1 matching 9 bases. Germline V lookup: CDR1 SGHRS, CDR2 YFSETQ. There are 13 residues in the CDR3. V trimming: 2 bases; J trimming: 8 bases; junction bases outside the gene matches: 4. CDR3 region: CASSLQGAEGYTF. In DNA, the CDR3 is TGCGCCAGCAGCTTACAGGGGGCGGAGGGCTACACCTTC.

This clonotype was observed a handful of times. Sequence at one end of the junction differs from germline and may be a read error. The chain recombines TRBV7-2 with TRBJ1-5, with D unresolved. The germline gives CDR1 SGHTA, CDR2 FQGNSA. This CDR3 is built from 14 residues. In DNA, the CDR3 is TGTGCCAGCAGCACTGATTATAGCAATCAGCCCCGGCATTTT. As protein: CASSTDYSNQPRHF.

In its sample, this clonotype was seen many times. This chain connects TRBV5-1 to TRBJ1-6; tentative D call: TRBD1 (5 bases). Between the trimmed V and J ends, which lost 1 base and 5 bases, there was a span of 13 bases. The CDR3 loop spans 16 amino acids. Germline lookup yields CDR1 SGHRS and CDR2 YFSETQ. CDR3 sequence: CASSLTTGPDNSPLHF. DNA of the CDR3: TGCGCCAGCAGCTTGACCACAGGCCCCGATAATTCACCCCTCCACTTT.

Concerning this clonotype: At one end, the junction sequence differs from germline, possibly due to a read error. This chain connects TRBV2 to TRBJ2-7; TRBD2 might be the D (6 bases). The germline V gene has CDR1 SNHLY and CDR2 FYNNEI. The CDR3 is 11 amino acids. This CDR3 reads CTSGLSYEQYF. CDR3 nucleotide sequence: TGTACCAGCGGGCTATCCTACGAGCAGTACTTC.

This chain links TRBV15 with TRBJ2-1; D tentatively reads TRBD1 or TRBD2 (5 bases each). The CDR3 loop spans 14 amino acids. Germline lookup yields CDR1 LNHNV and CDR2 YYDKDF (reference sequence). Trimming shortened V by 5 bases and J by 1 base, and 9 bases separated the two germline ends. CDR3 DNA: TGTGCCACCAGCCGGTGGGGGTCCTACAATGAGCAGTTCTTC. It translates to CATSRWGSYNEQFF. Variable domain in full (rest from reference TRBV15 and TRBJ2-1): DAMVIQNPRYQVTQFGKPVTLSCSQTLNHNVMYWYQQKSSQAPKLLFHYYDKDFNNEADTPDNFQSRRPNTSFCFLDIRSPGLGDTAMYLCATSRWGSYNEQFFGPGTRLTVL.

This clonotype was found a few times. The CDR3 nucleotides are TGTGCCAGCAGCCTAGGGAGGACTAGCGGGACGTCGGAGACCCAGTACTTC. This translates into CASSLGRTSGTSETQYF. The chain employs TRBV7-6 and TRBJ2-5; 12 positions match TRBD2. Germline CDR1 reads SGHVS; CDR2 reads FNYEAQ. This CDR3 has 17 residues. Unmatched junction bases numbered 12, after V lost 5 bases and J lost 5 bases.

This clonotype was observed many times. The V gene is TRBV7-9, the J gene TRBJ1-6; 7 bases fit TRBD1. The CDR3 runs 14 residues. Germline V gene sequence: CDR1 SEHNR, CDR2 FQNEAQ (reference sequence). V dropped 4 bases and J dropped 6; count of bases not matched to a gene: 3. CDR3 residues: CASSSRQGNSPLHF. CDR3 bases: TGTGCCAGCAGCTCAAGACAGGGTAATTCACCCCTCCACTTT.

This clonotype was seen at least ten times. The J gene is TRBJ2-5, the V gene TRBV7-2; D perhaps matches TRBD1 (7 bases). V lost 5 bases and J lost 5, with 18 bases in between. The CDR3 sequence is 15 residues long. CDR1 is SGHTA, CDR2 FQGNSA, per germline. In DNA, the CDR3 is TGTGCCAGCAGCCCATTTGGACAGGCGGGGGAGACCCAGTACTTC. This sequence encodes CASSPFGQAGETQYF.

This clonotype was seen at least ten times. The V and J genes are TRBV10-3 and TRBJ2-7; D possibly corresponds to TRBD1 (6 bases). V lost 4 bases and J 2 bases, leaving 12 bases between the germline ends. Germline V gene sequence: CDR1 ENHRY, CDR2 SYGVKD. This CDR3 contains 14 residues. Here the CDR3 reads CAISVGGPTYEQYF. The DNA of the CDR3 is TGTGCCATCAGTGTTGGGGGCCCCACCTACGAGCAGTACTTC.